Below are 6 T cell receptor beta chains sequenced from a single sample in a study of T cells after yellow fever vaccination (dated by TCRdb to 2018 to 2020). The method behind the library was 5' RACE. This sample was sequenced with an Illumina NovaSeq 6000. TCRdb itself trimmed the public reads at Q25 with fastp, ran MiXCR and retained productive beta chains. Each entry is one CDR3 protein sequence, shown with its most common DNA and genes. Here the sample has some 320,000 distinct CDR3 sequences; 4.1% occur a single time. The ten top clones hold approximately 23% of the sample. This sample's treatment or condition label indicates: live attenuated yellow fever vaccine strain. The specimen was PBMCs, collected 5 days after the yellow fever booster vaccination. Receptors originate from a man aged 18-30 years who received the YFV17D yellow fever vaccine.

The chain couples TRBV7-9 to TRBJ1-1; D not resolved. Germline V gives CDR1 SEHNR, CDR2 FQNEAQ (reference sequence). V was clipped by 3 bases and J by 1 base, with 9 bases between them. The CDR3 length is 14 residues. The CDR3 protein is CASSFPTSNTEAFF. The CDR3 DNA sequence: TGTGCCAGCAGCTTCCCCACCTCGAACACTGAAGCTTTCTTT.

This chain connects TRBV5-1 to TRBJ2-5; TRBD1 might be the D (6 bases). Germline lookup yields CDR1 SGHRS and CDR2 YFSETQ. Trimming pared 5 bases from V and 4 bases from J, leaving 18 bases between. The CDR3 spans 15 residues. The CDR3 DNA is TGCGCCAGCAGGCCGGAACCGGGACAACTAGAGACCCAGTACTTC. It translates to CASRPEPGQLETQYF.

This clonotype has just a few counts. The J gene is TRBJ2-5, the V gene TRBV7-3, with 7 bases fitting TRBD1. The CDR3 extends over 14 amino acids. In germline, CDR1 is SGHTA, CDR2 FQGTGA. Trimming removed 5 bases from V and 3 bases from J; junction bases left unmatched: 6. The CDR3 loop is CASSRQGNKETQYF. The CDR3 DNA follows: TGTGCCAGCAGCCGACAGGGAAATAAAGAGACCCAGTACTTC.

This clonotype was seen ten or more times. In DNA, the CDR3 is TGTGCCAGCAGCCAGGGACTAGCGGGGGGTGTCACAGATACGCAGTATTTT. This sequence encodes CASSQGLAGGVTDTQYF. V is TRBV4-2 and J is TRBJ2-3; TRBD2 matches 15 bases. With 3 bases clipped from V and 2 bases from J, the junction kept 3 bases outside the gene matches. CDR3 length: 17 amino acids. Germline assignment: CDR1 LGHNA and CDR2 YNFKEQ.

This clonotype was counted at least ten times. This rearrangement joins TRBV20-1 to TRBJ1-3; TRBD1 is a possible D gene (6 bases). This CDR3 region has 12 residues. Germline values: CDR1 DFQATT, CDR2 SNEGSKA (reference sequence). Deletions cut 2 bases from V and 4 bases from J, with 6 bases between. CDR3 sequence: CSARQGGNTIYF. CDR3 coding DNA: TGCAGTGCTAGACAGGGGGGAAACACCATATATTTT.

The rearrangement joins TRBV7-9 to TRBJ2-3; no definite D call. CDR1 SEHNR and CDR2 FQNEAQ come from the germline V gene (reference sequence). The CDR3 runs to 14 residues. V was shortened by 5 bases and J by 1 base, with 10 bases between the two germline ends. DNA for the CDR3: TGTGCCAGCAGCCCGGCGCCGCGCACAGATACGCAGTATTTT. As protein: CASSPAPRTDTQYF.